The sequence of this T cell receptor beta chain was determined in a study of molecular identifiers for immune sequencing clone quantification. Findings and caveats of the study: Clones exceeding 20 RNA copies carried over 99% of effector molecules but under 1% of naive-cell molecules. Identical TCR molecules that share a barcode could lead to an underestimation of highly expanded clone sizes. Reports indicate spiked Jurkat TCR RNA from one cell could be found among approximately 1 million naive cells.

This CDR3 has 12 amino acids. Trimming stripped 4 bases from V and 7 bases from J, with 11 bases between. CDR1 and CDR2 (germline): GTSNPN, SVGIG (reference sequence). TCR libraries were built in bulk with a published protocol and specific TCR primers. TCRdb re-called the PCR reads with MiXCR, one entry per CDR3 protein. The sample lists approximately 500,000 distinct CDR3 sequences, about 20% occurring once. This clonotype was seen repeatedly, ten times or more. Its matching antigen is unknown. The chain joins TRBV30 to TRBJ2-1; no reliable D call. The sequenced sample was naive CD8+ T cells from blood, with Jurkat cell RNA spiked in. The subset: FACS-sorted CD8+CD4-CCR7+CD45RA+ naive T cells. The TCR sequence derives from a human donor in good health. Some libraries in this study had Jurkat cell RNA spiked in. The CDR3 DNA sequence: TGTGCCTGGAACGCGGTATTGAATGAGCAGTTCTTC. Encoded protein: CAWNAVLNEQFF.